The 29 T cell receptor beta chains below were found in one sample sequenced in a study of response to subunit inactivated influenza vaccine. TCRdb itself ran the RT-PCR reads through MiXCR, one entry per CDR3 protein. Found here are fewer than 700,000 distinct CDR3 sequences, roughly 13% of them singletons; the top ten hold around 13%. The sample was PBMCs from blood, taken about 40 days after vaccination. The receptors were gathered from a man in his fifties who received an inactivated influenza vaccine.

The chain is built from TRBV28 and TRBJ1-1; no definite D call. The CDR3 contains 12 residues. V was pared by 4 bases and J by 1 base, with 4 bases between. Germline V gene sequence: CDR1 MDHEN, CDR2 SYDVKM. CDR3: CASSSKNTEAFF. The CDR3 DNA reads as TGTGCCAGCAGTTCCAAGAACACTGAAGCTTTCTTT. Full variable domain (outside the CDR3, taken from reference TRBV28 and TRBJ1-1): DVKVTQSSRYLVKRTGEKVFLECVQDMDHENMFWYRQDPGLGLRLIYFSYDVKMKEKGDIPEGYSVSREKKERFSLILESASTNQTSMYLCASSSKNTEAFFGQGTRLTVV.

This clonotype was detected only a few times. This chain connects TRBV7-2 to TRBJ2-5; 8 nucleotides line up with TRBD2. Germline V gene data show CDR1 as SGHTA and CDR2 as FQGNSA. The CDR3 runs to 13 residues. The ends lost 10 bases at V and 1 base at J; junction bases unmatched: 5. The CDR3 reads CATGRATQETQYF. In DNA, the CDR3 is TGTGCCACCGGGAGGGCTACCCAAGAGACCCAGTACTTC.

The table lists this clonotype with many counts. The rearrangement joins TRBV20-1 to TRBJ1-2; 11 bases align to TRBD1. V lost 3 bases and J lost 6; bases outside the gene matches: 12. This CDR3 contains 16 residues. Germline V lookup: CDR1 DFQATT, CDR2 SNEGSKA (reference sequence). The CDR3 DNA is TGCAGTGCTAGTGCCAAGGGGACAGGGGGACTTGATGGCTACACCTTC. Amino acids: CSASAKGTGGLDGYTF.

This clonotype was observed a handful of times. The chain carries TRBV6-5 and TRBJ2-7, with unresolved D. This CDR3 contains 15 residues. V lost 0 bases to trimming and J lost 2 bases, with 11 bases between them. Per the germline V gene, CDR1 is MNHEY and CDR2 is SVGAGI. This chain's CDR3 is CASSYSLRGTYEQYF. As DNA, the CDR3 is TGTGCCAGCAGTTACTCCCTCAGAGGAACCTACGAGCAGTACTTC.

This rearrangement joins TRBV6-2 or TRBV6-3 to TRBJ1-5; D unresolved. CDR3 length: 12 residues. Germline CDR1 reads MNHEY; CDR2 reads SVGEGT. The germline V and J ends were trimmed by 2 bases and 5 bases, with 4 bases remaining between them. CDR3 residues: CASSYPYQPQHF. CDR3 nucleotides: TGTGCCAGCAGTTACCCCTATCAGCCCCAGCATTTT.

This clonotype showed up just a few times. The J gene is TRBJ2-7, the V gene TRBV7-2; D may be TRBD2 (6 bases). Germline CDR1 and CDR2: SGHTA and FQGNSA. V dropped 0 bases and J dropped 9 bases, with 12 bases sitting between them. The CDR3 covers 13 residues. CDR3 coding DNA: TGTGCCAGCAGCTTAGCGCCAGGGCGGGGGCAGTACTTC. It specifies CASSLAPGRGQYF.

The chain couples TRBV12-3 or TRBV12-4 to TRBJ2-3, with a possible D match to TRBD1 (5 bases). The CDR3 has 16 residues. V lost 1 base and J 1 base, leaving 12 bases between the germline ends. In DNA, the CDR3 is TGTGCCAGCAGTTTAGTCCAGGGTATAGGCACAGATACGCAGTATTTT. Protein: CASSLVQGIGTDTQYF.

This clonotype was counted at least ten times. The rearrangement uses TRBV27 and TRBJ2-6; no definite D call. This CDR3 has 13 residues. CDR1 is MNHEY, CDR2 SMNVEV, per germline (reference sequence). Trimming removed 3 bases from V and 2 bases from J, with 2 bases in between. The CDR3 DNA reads TGTGCCAGCAGTTTTGCTGGGGCCAACGTCCTGACTTTC. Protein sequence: CASSFAGANVLTF.

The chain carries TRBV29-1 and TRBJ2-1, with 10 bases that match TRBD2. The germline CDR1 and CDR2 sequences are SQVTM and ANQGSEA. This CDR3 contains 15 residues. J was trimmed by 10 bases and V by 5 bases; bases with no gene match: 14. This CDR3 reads CSVFGLADGYREQFF. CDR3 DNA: TGCAGCGTTTTCGGACTAGCGGACGGTTACAGGGAGCAGTTCTTC.

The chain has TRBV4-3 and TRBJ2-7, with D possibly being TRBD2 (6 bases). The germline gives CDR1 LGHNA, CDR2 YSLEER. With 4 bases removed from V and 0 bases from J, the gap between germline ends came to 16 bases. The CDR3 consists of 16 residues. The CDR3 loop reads CASSRDLASNSYEQYF. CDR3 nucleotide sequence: TGCGCCAGCAGCCGAGACCTAGCGTCTAACTCCTACGAGCAGTACTTC.

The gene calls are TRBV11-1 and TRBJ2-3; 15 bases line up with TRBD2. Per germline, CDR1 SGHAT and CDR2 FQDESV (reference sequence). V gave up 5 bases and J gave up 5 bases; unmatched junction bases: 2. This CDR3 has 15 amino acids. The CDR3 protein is CASSRGLAGGDTQYF. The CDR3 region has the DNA TGTGCCAGCAGCCGGGGACTAGCGGGGGGAGATACGCAGTATTTT.

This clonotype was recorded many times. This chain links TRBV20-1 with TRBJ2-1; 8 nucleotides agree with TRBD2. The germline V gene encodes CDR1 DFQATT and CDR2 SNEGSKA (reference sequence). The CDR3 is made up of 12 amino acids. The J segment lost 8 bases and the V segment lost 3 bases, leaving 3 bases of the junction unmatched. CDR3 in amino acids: CSASTSGDEQFF. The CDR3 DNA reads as TGCAGTGCTAGCACTAGCGGCGATGAGCAGTTCTTC.

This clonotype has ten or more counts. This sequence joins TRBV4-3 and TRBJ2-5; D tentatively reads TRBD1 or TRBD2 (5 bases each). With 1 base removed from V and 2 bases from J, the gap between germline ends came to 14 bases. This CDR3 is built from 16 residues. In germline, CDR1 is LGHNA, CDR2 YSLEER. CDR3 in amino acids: CASSQVEGRFQETQYF. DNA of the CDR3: TGCGCCAGCAGCCAAGTTGAGGGGCGCTTTCAAGAGACCCAGTACTTC.

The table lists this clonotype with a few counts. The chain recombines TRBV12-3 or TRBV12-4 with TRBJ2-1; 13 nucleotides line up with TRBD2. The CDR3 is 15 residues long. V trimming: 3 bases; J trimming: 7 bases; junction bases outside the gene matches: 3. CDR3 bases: TGTGCCAGCAGTTTCGGGACTAGCGGGACGAATGAGCAGTTCTTC. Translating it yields CASSFGTSGTNEQFF.

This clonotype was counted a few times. The CDR3 protein is CASSVRGSDTQYF. For the CDR3, the DNA is TGTGCCAGCAGCGTAAGGGGATCAGATACGCAGTATTTT. The chain recombines TRBV9 with TRBJ2-3; perhaps TRBD1 as D (5 bases). This CDR3 has 13 residues. V was trimmed by 1 base and J by 4 bases, leaving 7 bases between them. Germline CDR1 is SGDLS and CDR2 is YYNGEE. Supplemented by reference TRBV9 and TRBJ2-3, the full variable domain reads DSGVTQTPKHLITATGQRVTLRCSPRSGDLSVYWYQQSLDQGLQFLIQYYNGEERAKGNILERFSAQQFPDLHSELNLSSLELGDSALYFCASSVRGSDTQYFGPGTRLTVL.

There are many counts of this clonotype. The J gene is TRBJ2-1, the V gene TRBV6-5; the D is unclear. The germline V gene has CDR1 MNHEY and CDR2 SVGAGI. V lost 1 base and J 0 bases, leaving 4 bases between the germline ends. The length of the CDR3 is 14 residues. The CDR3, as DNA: TGTGCCAGCAGTTACTTCGGCTCCTACAATGAGCAGTTCTTC. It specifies CASSYFGSYNEQFF.

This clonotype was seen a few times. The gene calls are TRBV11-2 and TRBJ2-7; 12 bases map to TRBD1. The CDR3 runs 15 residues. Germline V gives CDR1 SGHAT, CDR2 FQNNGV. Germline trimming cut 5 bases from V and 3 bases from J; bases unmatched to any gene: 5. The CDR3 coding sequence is TGTGCCAGCAGCGTAGGGACAGGGGGCTTCTACGAGCAGTACTTC. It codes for CASSVGTGGFYEQYF.

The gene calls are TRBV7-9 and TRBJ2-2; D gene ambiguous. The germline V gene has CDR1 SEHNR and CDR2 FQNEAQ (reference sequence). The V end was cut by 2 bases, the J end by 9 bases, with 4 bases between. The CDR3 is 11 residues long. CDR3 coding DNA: TGTGCCAGCAGCTTACAGTGGGAGCTGTTTTTT. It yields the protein CASSLQWELFF.

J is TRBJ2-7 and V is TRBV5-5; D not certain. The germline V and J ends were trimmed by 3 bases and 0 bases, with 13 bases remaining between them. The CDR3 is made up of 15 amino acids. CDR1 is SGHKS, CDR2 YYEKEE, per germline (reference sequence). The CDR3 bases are TGTGCCAGCAGCTCGAACAACTACAACTCCTACGAGCAGTACTTC. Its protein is CASSSNNYNSYEQYF.

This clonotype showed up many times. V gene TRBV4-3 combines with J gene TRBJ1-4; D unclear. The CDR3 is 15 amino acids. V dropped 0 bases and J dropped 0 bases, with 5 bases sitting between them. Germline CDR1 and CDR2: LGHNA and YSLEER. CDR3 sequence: CASSQEHATNEKLFF. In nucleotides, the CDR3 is TGCGCCAGCAGCCAAGAACATGCAACTAATGAAAAACTGTTTTTT.

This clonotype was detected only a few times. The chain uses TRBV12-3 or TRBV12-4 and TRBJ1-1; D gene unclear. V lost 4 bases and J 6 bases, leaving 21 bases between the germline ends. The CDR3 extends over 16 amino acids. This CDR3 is CASSSHPGGPGPEAFF. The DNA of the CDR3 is TGTGCCAGCAGTTCCCACCCCGGAGGCCCAGGTCCTGAAGCTTTCTTT.

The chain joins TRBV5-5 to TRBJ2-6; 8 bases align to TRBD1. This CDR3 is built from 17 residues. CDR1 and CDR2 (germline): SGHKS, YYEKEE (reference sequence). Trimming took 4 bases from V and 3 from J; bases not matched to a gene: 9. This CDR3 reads CASSRTDRALGANVLTF. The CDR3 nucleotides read TGTGCCAGCAGCCGAACGGACAGGGCCCTTGGGGCCAACGTCCTGACTTTC.

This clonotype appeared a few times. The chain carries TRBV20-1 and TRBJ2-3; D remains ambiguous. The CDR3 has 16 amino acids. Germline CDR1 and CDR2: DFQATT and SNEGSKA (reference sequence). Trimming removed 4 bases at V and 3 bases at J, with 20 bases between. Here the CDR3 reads CSATPDERAKTDTQYF. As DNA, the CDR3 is TGCAGTGCTACTCCCGACGAGAGAGCCAAAACAGATACGCAGTATTTT.

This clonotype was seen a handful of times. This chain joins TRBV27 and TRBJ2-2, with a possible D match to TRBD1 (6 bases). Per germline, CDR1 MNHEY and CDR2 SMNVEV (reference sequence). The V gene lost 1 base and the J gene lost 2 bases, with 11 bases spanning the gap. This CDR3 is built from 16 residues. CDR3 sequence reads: CASSLYGRGNTGELFF. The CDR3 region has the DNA TGTGCCAGCAGTTTATACGGCAGGGGAAACACCGGGGAGCTGTTTTTT.

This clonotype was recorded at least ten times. The CDR3 DNA is TGCGCCAGCAGCCCAGACAGTTATGGCTACACCTTC. Protein sequence: CASSPDSYGYTF. The rearrangement uses TRBV5-1 and TRBJ1-2; TRBD1 is a possible D gene (5 bases). CDR3 length: 12 residues. Germline V CDR1 and CDR2: SGHRS, YFSETQ. Trimming took off 4 bases at V and 5 bases at J, with 9 bases between the two ends. The complete variable domain, with remaining parts taken from reference TRBV5-1 and TRBJ1-2, reads KAGVTQTPRYLIKTRGQQVTLSCSPISGHRSVSWYQQTPGQGLQFLFEYFSETQRNKGNFPGRFSGRQFSNSRSEMNVSTLELGDSALYLCASSPDSYGYTFGSGTRLTVV.

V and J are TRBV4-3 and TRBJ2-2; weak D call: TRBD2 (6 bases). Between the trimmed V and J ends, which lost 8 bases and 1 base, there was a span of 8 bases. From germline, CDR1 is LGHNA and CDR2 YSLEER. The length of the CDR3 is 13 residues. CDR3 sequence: CASGGLNTGELFF. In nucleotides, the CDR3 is TGCGCCAGCGGGGGACTGAACACCGGGGAGCTGTTTTTT.

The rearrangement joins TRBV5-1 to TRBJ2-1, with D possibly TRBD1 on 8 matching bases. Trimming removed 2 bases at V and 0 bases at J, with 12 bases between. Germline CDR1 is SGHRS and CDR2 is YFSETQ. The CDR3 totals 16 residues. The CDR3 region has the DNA TGCGCCAGCAGCTTACAGGGGGGGAACTCCTACAATGAGCAGTTCTTC. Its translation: CASSLQGGNSYNEQFF.

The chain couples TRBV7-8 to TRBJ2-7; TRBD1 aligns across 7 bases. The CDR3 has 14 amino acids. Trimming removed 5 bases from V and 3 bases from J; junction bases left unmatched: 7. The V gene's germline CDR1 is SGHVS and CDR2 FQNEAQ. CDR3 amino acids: CASSKMTGIYEQYF. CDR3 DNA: TGTGCCAGCAGCAAGATGACAGGGATCTACGAGCAGTACTTC.

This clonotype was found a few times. The CDR3 sequence is CASRESNRDEQYF. The CDR3 coding sequence is TGTGCCAGCAGGGAAAGCAACAGGGACGAGCAGTACTTC. The gene calls are TRBV4-2 and TRBJ2-7, with TRBD1 as a possible D gene (6 bases). Germline CDR1 is LGHNA and CDR2 is YNFKEQ. Between the trimmed V and J ends, which lost 6 bases and 5 bases, there was a span of 14 bases. CDR3 length equals 13 residues.